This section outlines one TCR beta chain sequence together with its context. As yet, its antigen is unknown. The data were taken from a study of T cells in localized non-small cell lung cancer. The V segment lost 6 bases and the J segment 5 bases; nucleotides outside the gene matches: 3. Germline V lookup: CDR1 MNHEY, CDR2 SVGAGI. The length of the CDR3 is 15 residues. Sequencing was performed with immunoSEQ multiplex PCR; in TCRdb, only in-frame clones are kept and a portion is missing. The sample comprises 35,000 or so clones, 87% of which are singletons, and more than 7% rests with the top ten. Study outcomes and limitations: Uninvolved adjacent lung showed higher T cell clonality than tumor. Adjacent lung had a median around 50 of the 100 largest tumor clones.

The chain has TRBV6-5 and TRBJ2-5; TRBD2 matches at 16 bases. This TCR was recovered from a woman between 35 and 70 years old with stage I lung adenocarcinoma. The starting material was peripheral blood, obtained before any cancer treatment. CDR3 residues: CASRSGLAGGETQYF. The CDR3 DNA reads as TGTGCCAGCAGGTCGGGACTAGCGGGGGGGGAGACCCAGTACTTC.